A single sample is the source of the 24 T cell receptor beta chains below, sequenced in a study of T-cell memory formation after mild COVID-19. TCRdb called the 5' RACE reads again in MiXCR, with one record for every CDR3 protein. There are around 340,000 distinct CDR3 sequences in the sample; around a sixth occur only once, and approximately 20% lies in the top ten. The sequencing sample was made of PBMCs or a T cell subset sorted from them (not recorded which). These receptors were obtained from a young man who had mild COVID-19 (a few samples of this study predate the infection). Cell type and time point are not known.

The genes are TRBV14 and TRBJ2-2; D remains unclear. V was cut by 0 bases and J by 10 bases, with 3 bases left in between. CDR3 length equals 11 residues. The germline gives CDR1 SGHDN, CDR2 FVKESK. The CDR3 nucleotides are TGTGCCAGCAGCCAAGACGAGGAGCTGTTTTTT. Protein product: CASSQDEELFF.

Only a few counts were recorded for this clonotype. This chain joins TRBV18 and TRBJ2-2; D uncertain. Deletions cut 0 bases from V and 7 bases from J, with 6 bases between. The CDR3 is 13 amino acids. CDR1 KGHSH and CDR2 LQKENI come from the germline V gene. The CDR3 sequence: CASSPPGFGELFF. The DNA of the CDR3 is TGTGCCAGCTCACCACCGGGTTTCGGGGAGCTGTTTTTT.

This clonotype was picked up a small number of times. The chain links TRBV6-2 or TRBV6-3 to TRBJ2-3, with 11 bases lining up with TRBD2. Germline values: CDR1 MNHEY, CDR2 SVGEGT. The CDR3 is 13 residues long. V lost 5 bases, J lost 11 bases, and 6 bases stayed unmatched. CDR3 protein: CASSGTSGSRQYF. The DNA of the CDR3 is TGTGCCAGCAGTGGGACTAGCGGCTCCCGGCAGTATTTT.

CDR3 nucleotide sequence: TGTGCCAGTAGCCACAGGAACGCAGATACGCAGTATTTT. Protein: CASSHRNADTQYF. The chain recombines TRBV19 with TRBJ2-3; D may be TRBD1 (5 bases). V shed 6 bases and J shed 4 bases, with 11 bases lying between them. Looked up from germline, CDR1 is LNHDA and CDR2 is SQIVND (reference sequence). The CDR3 is 13 amino acids.

This clonotype was picked up a small number of times. The rearrangement uses TRBV4-1 and TRBJ2-5, with 7 bases matching TRBD1. Losses at the gene ends were 4 bases for V and 2 bases for J; bases not matched to a gene: 13. CDR1 is MGHRA and CDR2 is YSYEKL in the germline V gene. The CDR3 length is 17 residues. The CDR3 region is CASSLRQGPYKQETQYF. The CDR3 DNA reads TGCGCCAGCAGCCTCCGACAGGGACCGTACAAGCAAGAGACCCAGTACTTC.

In this sample, this clonotype turned up a few times. CDR3 sequence: CSASAMGSNTEAFF. CDR3 DNA sequence: TGCAGTGCTAGCGCTATGGGTTCGAACACTGAAGCTTTCTTT. The chain couples TRBV20-1 to TRBJ1-1; D gene unclear. Between the trimmed V and J ends, which lost 3 bases and 1 base, there was a span of 12 bases. There are 14 residues in the CDR3. Per germline, CDR1 DFQATT and CDR2 SNEGSKA (reference sequence).

The chain combines TRBV11-2 with TRBJ2-5; D remains unclear. Germline V lookup: CDR1 SGHAT, CDR2 FQNNGV. CDR3 length: 13 amino acids. The germline V and J ends were trimmed by 3 bases and 5 bases, with 10 bases remaining between them. As DNA, the CDR3 is TGTGCCAGCAGCTTCCGCCAAGTTGAGACCCAGTACTTC. This codes for CASSFRQVETQYF.

Many counts were recorded for this clonotype. The V and J genes are TRBV4-3 and TRBJ2-1, with 11 positions matching TRBD2. The germline gives CDR1 LGHNA, CDR2 YSLEER. With V trimmed by 2 bases and J by 7 bases, 4 bases remained unmatched. The CDR3 extends over 15 amino acids. CDR3 sequence (DNA): TGCGCCAGCAGCCAACCTAGCGGGGGGACGAATGAGCAGTTCTTC. Residues: CASSQPSGGTNEQFF.

This clonotype was found many times. The CDR3 sequence: CASSLIGGGTEQYV. The DNA of the CDR3 is TGTGCCAGCAGCTTAATCGGAGGGGGTACCGAGCAGTACGTC. The chain combines TRBV7-9 with TRBJ2-7, with D possibly called TRBD1 or TRBD2 (6 bases each). This CDR3 comprises 14 residues. Germline CDR1 is SEHNR and CDR2 is FQNEAQ (reference sequence). V was clipped by 2 bases and J by 6 bases, with 14 bases between them.

In DNA form, the CDR3 reads TGCGCCAGCAGTAAGGGGAGCCAGACTGCCTCATACAATGAGCAGTTCTTC. Its translation: CASSKGSQTASYNEQFF. The rearrangement joins TRBV5-1 to TRBJ2-1; possibly TRBD1 or TRBD2 for D (5 bases each). The CDR3 extends over 17 amino acids. In germline, CDR1 is SGHRS, CDR2 YFSETQ. V gave up 5 bases and J gave up 4 bases, with 22 bases separating them.

V usage is TRBV11-2 and J usage is TRBJ2-3; D not certain. The V gene lost 1 base and the J gene lost 0 bases, with 11 bases spanning the gap. This CDR3 contains 16 residues. Per the germline V gene, CDR1 is SGHAT and CDR2 is FQNNGV. CDR3 sequence: CASSLGRRSSTDTQYF. In DNA, the CDR3 is TGTGCCAGCAGCTTAGGTCGGCGATCTAGCACAGATACGCAGTATTTT.

The J gene is TRBJ1-6, the V gene TRBV30; no firm D call. The CDR3 totals 13 residues. The germline V gene encodes CDR1 GTSNPN and CDR2 SVGIG (reference sequence). Trimming took 4 bases from V and 6 from J, leaving 10 bases between them. CDR3 sequence reads: CAWNVLINSPLHF. The CDR3 DNA is TGTGCCTGGAACGTCCTGATTAATTCACCCCTCCACTTT.

CDR3 DNA sequence: TGTGCCAGCAGCCGACAGGGGGGGGATACGCAGTATTTT. Its translation: CASSRQGGDTQYF. This sequence joins TRBV12-3 or TRBV12-4 and TRBJ2-3; 9 positions match TRBD1. Trimming took 6 bases from V and 6 from J; bases not matched to a gene: 4. The CDR3 loop spans 13 amino acids.

The V and J genes are TRBV19 and TRBJ1-2; 9 positions agree with TRBD1. The V gene's germline CDR1 is LNHDA and CDR2 SQIVND (reference sequence). The CDR3 extends over 13 amino acids. V dropped 4 bases and J dropped 7; count of bases not matched to a gene: 4. The CDR3 nucleotides are TGTGCCAGTAGTAGGGGACAGGGTGCTGGCTACACCTTC. Amino acid sequence: CASSRGQGAGYTF.

This clonotype occurred a few times. The rearrangement links TRBV10-1 to TRBJ2-3; D possibly corresponds to TRBD1 (5 bases). The CDR3 runs to 13 residues. Germline-derived CDR1 and CDR2 are WNHNN and SYGVQD (reference sequence). Trimming stripped 3 bases from V and 4 bases from J, with 8 bases between. This CDR3 reads CASSETGPDTQYF. The CDR3 DNA is TGCGCCAGCAGTGAAACAGGACCAGATACGCAGTATTTT.

This clonotype was counted at least ten times. The V and J genes are TRBV6-2 or TRBV6-3 and TRBJ2-5; no clear D. Germline V CDR1 and CDR2: MNHEY, SVGEGT. This CDR3 is built from 13 residues. Trimming took 7 bases from V and 2 from J, leaving 11 bases between them. The CDR3 DNA reads TGTGCCAGCACCCTGACGGAACAAGAGACCCAGTACTTC. Amino acids: CASTLTEQETQYF.

There are a few counts of this clonotype. The J gene is TRBJ1-2, the V gene TRBV20-1; 9 positions agree with TRBD1. J was trimmed by 1 base and V by 5 bases; bases with no gene match: 5. Looked up from germline, CDR1 is DFQATT and CDR2 is SNEGSKA (reference sequence). The CDR3 length is 14 residues. CDR3 region: CSASGQGYNYGYTF. The CDR3 nucleotides read TGCAGTGCTTCCGGACAGGGGTATAACTATGGCTACACCTTC.

The chain carries TRBV5-1 and TRBJ2-6, with 8 bases identical to TRBD1. Germline loops: CDR1 SGHRS, CDR2 YFSETQ. V was clipped by 4 bases and J by 2 bases; unmatched bases: 8. The CDR3 sequence is 17 residues long. CDR3: CASSRHRGATGANVLTF. As DNA, the CDR3 is TGCGCCAGCAGCCGTCACAGGGGGGCCACTGGGGCCAACGTCCTGACTTTC.

This clonotype has a handful of counts. The V gene is TRBV12-3 or TRBV12-4, the J gene TRBJ1-1; 12 bases align to TRBD1. This CDR3 is built from 17 residues. V lost 6 bases and J lost 3; bases outside the gene matches: 11. DNA for the CDR3: TGTGCCAGCAGACGTACCGGGACAGGGGGCGCGTACACTGAAGCTTTCTTT. It encodes CASRRTGTGGAYTEAFF.

The sample holds a few counts of this clonotype. Here the CDR3 reads CASSQESAGTQYF. In DNA form, the CDR3 reads TGCGCCAGCAGCCAAGAATCGGCGGGTACGCAGTATTTT. V usage is TRBV4-3 and J usage is TRBJ2-3; D might be TRBD2 (5 bases). Per germline, CDR1 LGHNA and CDR2 YSLEER. CDR3 size: 13 residues. V was trimmed by 0 bases and J by 8 bases, leaving 9 bases between them.

V gene TRBV6-5 combines with J gene TRBJ2-7; weak D call: TRBD1 (6 bases). The V gene lost 0 bases and the J gene lost 3 bases, with 15 bases spanning the gap. Germline V gene sequence: CDR1 MNHEY, CDR2 SVGAGI. CDR3 length: 16 residues. DNA of the CDR3: TGTGCCAGCAGTTACTCGGCAGGGGCAAGCTACTACGAGCAGTACTTC. The encoded protein is CASSYSAGASYYEQYF.

This clonotype was seen a handful of times. The V call is TRBV7-3, the J call TRBJ1-5, with 9 bases matching TRBD1. CDR1 and CDR2 (germline): SGHTA, FQGTGA. Germline trimming cut 8 bases from V and 5 bases from J; bases unmatched to any gene: 22. The CDR3 is made up of 19 amino acids. For the CDR3, the DNA is TGTGCCAGCTCATCCAGAGCCCGGGACAGGGAACTTGGGGATCAGCCCCAGCATTTT. Amino acid sequence: CASSSRARDRELGDQPQHF.

The V gene is TRBV7-9, the J gene TRBJ2-5; D unclear. V gave up 3 bases and J gave up 7 bases, with 9 bases separating them. This CDR3 is built from 12 residues. CDR1 is SEHNR, CDR2 FQNEAQ, per germline (reference sequence). This chain's CDR3 is CASSFGVRTQYF. CDR3 DNA sequence: TGTGCCAGCAGCTTCGGAGTCCGGACCCAGTACTTC.

Many counts were recorded for this clonotype. The chain recombines TRBV7-8 with TRBJ2-5, with D hard to call. The ends were cut back, 1 base at V and 5 bases at J, with 8 bases in the middle. From germline, CDR1 is SGHVS and CDR2 FQNEAQ. This CDR3 is built from 13 residues. The CDR3 sequence: CASSLGAVETQYF. DNA of the CDR3: TGTGCCAGCAGCTTAGGGGCAGTGGAGACCCAGTACTTC.